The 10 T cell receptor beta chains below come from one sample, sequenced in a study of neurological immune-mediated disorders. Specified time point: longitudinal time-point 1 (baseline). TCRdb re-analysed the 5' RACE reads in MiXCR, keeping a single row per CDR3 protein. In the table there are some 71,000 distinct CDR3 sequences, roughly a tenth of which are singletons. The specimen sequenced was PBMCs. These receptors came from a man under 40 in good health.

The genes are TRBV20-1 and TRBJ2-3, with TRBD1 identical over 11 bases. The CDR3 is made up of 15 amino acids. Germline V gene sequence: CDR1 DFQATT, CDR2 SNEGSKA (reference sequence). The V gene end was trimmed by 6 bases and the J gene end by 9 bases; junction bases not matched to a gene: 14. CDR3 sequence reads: CSAHYFGTGGFTQYF. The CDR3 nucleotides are TGCAGTGCGCACTACTTTGGGACAGGGGGGTTCACGCAGTATTTT.

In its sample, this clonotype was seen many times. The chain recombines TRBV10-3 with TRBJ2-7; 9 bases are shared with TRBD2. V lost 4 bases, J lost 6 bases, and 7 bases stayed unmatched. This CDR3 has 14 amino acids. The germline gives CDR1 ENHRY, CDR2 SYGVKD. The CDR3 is CAISGVAGALEQYF. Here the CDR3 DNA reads TGTGCCATCAGTGGGGTAGCGGGGGCCCTCGAGCAGTACTTC.

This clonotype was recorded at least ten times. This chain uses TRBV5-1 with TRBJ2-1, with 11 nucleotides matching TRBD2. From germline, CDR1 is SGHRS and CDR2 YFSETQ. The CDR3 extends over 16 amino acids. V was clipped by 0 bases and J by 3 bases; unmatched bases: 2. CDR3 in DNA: TGCGCCAGCAGCTTGGAGGGACTAGCGGACTACAATGAGCAGTTCTTC. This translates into CASSLEGLADYNEQFF. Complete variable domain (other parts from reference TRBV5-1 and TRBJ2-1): KAGVTQTPRYLIKTRGQQVTLSCSPISGHRSVSWYQQTPGQGLQFLFEYFSETQRNKGNFPGRFSGRQFSNSRSEMNVSTLELGDSALYLCASSLEGLADYNEQFFGPGTRLTVL.

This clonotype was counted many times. The CDR3 protein is CASSPGQGFGSPLHF. The CDR3 region has the DNA TGTGCCAGCAGCCCTGGCCAGGGGTTCGGGTCACCCCTCCACTTT. V gene TRBV7-9 combines with J gene TRBJ1-6, with D possibly matching TRBD1 (6 bases). Germline-derived CDR1 and CDR2 are SEHNR and FQNEAQ (reference sequence). This CDR3 has 15 residues. V was shortened by 5 bases and J by 10 bases, with 18 bases between the two germline ends. The full variable domain, completed using reference TRBV7-9 and TRBJ1-6, is DTGVSQNPRHKITKRGQNVTFRCDPISEHNRLYWYRQTLGQGPEFLTYFQNEAQLEKSRLLSDRFSAERPKGSFSTLEIQRTEQGDSAMYLCASSPGQGFGSPLHFGNGTRLTVT.

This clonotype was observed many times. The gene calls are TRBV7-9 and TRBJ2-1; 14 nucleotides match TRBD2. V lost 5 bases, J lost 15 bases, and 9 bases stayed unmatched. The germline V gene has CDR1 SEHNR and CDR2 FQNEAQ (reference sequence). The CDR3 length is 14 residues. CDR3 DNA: TGTGCCAGCAGCCACGGACTAGCGGGAGGCAGCGGGTTCTTC. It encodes CASSHGLAGGSGFF.

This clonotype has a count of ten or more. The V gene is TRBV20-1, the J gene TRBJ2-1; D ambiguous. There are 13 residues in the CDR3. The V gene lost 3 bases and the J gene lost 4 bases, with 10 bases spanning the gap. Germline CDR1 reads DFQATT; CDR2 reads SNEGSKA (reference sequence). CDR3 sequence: CSARNSPYNEQFF. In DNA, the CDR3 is TGCAGTGCTAGGAACAGCCCTTACAATGAGCAGTTCTTC.

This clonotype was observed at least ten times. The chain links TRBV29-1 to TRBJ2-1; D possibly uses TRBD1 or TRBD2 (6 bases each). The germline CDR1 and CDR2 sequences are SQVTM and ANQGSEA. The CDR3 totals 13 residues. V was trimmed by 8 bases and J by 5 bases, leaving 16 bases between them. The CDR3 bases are TGCAGCCCCCGAGGGGGGAAAAACAATGAGCAGTTCTTC. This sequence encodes CSPRGGKNNEQFF.

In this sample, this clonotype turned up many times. CDR3 residues: CATSDTGTVTGEQYF. The CDR3 nucleotides read TGTGCCACCAGTGACACAGGGACGGTTACGGGGGAGCAGTACTTC. This rearrangement joins TRBV24-1 to TRBJ2-7, with D perhaps TRBD1 (6 bases). Germline-derived CDR1 and CDR2 are KGHDR and SFDVKD. This CDR3 contains 15 residues. The V end was cut by 4 bases, the J end by 7 bases, with 19 bases between.

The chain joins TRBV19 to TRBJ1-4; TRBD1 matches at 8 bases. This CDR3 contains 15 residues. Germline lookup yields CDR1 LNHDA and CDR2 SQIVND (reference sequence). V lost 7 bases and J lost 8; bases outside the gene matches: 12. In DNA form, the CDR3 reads TGTGCCAGTATCTACGAACGACAGGGGTTGGAAAAACTGTTTTTT. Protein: CASIYERQGLEKLFF.

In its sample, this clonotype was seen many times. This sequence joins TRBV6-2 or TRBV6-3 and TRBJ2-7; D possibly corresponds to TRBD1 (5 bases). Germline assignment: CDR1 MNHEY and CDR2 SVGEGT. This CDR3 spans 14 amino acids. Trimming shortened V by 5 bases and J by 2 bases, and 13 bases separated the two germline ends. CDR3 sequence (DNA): TGTGCCAGCAGTGAAACAGGTTTAACCTACGAGCAGTACTTC. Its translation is CASSETGLTYEQYF.